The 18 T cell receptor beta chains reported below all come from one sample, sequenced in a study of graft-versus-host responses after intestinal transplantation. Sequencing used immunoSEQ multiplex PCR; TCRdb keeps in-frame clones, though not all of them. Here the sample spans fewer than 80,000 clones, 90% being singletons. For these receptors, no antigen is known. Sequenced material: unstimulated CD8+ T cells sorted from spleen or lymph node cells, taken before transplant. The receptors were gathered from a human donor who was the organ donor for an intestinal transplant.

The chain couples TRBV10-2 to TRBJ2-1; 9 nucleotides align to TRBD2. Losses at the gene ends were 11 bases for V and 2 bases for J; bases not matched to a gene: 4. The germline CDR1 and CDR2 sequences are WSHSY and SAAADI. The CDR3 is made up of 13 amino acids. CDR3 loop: CAHTSGPYNEQFF. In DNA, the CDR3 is TGCGCCCACACTAGCGGGCCCTACAATGAGCAGTTCTTC.

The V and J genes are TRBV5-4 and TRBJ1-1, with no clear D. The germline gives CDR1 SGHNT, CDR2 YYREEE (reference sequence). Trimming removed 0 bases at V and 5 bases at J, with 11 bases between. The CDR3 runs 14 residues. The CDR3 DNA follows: TGTGCCAGCAGCTTGGCCTCCGGGATGACTGAAGCTTTCTTT. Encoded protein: CASSLASGMTEAFF.

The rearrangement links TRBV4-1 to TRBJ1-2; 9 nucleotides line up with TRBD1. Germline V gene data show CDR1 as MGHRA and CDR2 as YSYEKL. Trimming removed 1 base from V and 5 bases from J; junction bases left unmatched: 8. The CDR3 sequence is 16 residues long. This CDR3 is CASSQGRGTGSYGYTF. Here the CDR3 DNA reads TGCGCCAGCAGCCAAGGAAGAGGGACAGGGTCATATGGCTACACCTTC.

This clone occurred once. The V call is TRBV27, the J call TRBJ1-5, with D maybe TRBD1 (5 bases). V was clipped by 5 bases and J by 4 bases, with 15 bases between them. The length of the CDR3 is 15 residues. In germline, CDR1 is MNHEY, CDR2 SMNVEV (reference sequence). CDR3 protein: CASSPNGGGNQPQHF. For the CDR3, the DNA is TGTGCCAGCAGTCCCAATGGGGGAGGAAATCAGCCCCAGCATTTT.

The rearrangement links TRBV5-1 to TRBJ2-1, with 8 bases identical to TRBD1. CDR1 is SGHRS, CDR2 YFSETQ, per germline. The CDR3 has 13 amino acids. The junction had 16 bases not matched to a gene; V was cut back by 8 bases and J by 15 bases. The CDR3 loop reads CASQWTGSKNAFF. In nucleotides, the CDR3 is TGCGCCAGTCAATGGACAGGGAGCAAAAATGCGTTCTTC.

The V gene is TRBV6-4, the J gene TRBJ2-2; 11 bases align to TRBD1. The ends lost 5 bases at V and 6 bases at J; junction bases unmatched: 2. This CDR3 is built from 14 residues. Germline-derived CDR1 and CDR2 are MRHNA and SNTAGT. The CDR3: CASSTGQGAGELFF. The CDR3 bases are TGTGCCAGCAGTACGGGACAGGGGGCCGGGGAGCTGTTTTTT.

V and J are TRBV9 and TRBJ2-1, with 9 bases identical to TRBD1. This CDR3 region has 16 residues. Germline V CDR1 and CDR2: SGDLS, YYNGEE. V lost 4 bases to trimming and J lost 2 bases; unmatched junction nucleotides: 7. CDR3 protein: CASSPGQGGAYNEQFF. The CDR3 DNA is TGTGCCAGCAGCCCGGGACAGGGAGGGGCCTACAATGAGCAGTTCTTC.

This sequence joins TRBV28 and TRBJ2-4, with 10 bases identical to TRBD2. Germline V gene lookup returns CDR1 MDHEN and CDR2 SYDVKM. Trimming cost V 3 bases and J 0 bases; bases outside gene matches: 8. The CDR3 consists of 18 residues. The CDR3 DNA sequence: TGTGCCAGCAGTTTTGTAGGACTAGCGGATCTAGCCAAAAACATTCAGTACTTC. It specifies CASSFVGLADLAKNIQYF.

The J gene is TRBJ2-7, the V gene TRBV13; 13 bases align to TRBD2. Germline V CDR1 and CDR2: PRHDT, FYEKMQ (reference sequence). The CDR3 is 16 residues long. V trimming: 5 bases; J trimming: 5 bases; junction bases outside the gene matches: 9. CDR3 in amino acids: CASSHLGLAGVNEQYF. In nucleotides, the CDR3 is TGTGCCAGCAGCCATCTCGGACTAGCGGGAGTTAACGAGCAGTACTTC.

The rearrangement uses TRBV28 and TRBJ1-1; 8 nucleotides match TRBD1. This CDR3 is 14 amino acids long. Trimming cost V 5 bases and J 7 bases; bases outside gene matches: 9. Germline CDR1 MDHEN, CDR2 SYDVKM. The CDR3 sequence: CASSKSRGLLEAFF. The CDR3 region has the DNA TGTGCCAGCAGTAAGAGCAGGGGGCTTCTTGAAGCTTTCTTT.

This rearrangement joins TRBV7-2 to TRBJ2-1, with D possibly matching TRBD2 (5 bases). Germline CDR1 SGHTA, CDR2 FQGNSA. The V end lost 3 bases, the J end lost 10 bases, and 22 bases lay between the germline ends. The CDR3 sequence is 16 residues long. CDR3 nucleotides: TGTGCCAGCAGCTTCAAAGCGGCCTTTTCATCCGGAGAGCAGTTCTTC. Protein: CASSFKAAFSSGEQFF.

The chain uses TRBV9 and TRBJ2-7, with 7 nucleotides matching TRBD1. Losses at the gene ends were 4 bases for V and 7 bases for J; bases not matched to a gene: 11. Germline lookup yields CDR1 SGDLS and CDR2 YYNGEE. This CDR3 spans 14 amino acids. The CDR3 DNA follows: TGTGCCAGCAGCTCTAGGGACAGTGGAAGGGAGCAGTACTTC. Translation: CASSSRDSGREQYF. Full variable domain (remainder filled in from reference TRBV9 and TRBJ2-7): DSGVTQTPKHLITATGQRVTLRCSPRSGDLSVYWYQQSLDQGLQFLIQYYNGEERAKGNILERFSAQQFPDLHSELNLSSLELGDSALYFCASSSRDSGREQYFGPGTRLTVT.

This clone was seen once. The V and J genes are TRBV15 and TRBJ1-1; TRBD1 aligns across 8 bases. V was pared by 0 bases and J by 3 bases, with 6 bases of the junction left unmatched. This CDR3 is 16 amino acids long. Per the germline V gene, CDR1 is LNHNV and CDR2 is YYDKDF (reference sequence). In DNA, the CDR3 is TGTGCCACCAGCAGAGATACAGGACAGGGTGACACTGAAGCTTTCTTT. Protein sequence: CATSRDTGQGDTEAFF.

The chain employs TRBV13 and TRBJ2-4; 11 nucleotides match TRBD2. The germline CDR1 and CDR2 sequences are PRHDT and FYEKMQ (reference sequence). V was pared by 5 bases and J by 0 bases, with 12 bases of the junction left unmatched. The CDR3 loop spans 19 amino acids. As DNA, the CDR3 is TGTGCCAGCAGCCCGGGGACTAGCGGCAGTACGGTAGCCAAAAACATTCAGTACTTC. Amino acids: CASSPGTSGSTVAKNIQYF. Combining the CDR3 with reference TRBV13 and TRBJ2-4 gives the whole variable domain AAGVIQSPRHLIKEKRETATLKCYPIPRHDTVYWYQQGPGQDPQFLISFYEKMQSDKGSIPDRFSAQQFSDYHSELNMSSLELGDSALYFCASSPGTSGSTVAKNIQYFGAGTRLSVL.

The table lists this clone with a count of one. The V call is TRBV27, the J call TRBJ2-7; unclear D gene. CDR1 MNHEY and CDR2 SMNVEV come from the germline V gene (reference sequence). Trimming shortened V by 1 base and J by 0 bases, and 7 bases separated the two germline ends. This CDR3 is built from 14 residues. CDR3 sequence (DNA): TGTGCCAGCAGTTTATATGGAGTCTCCTACGAGCAGTACTTC. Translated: CASSLYGVSYEQYF.

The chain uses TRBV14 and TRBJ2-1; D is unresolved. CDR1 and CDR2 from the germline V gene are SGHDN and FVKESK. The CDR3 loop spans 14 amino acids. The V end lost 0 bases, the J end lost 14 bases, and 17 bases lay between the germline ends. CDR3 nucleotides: TGTGCCAGCAGCCAAGAAAATGTGGGCCAGGTGGAGTTCTTC. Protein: CASSQENVGQVEFF.

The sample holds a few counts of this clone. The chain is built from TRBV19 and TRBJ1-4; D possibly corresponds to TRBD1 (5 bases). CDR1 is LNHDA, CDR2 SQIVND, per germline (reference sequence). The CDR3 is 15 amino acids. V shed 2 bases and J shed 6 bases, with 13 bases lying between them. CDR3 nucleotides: TGTGCCAGTAGTATACTGGGGCAGGGCTATGAAAAACTGTTTTTT. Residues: CASSILGQGYEKLFF.

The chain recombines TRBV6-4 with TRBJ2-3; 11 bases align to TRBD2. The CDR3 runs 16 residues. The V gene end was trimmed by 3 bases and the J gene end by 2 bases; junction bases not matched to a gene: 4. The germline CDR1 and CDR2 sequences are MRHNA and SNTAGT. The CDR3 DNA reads TGTGCCAGCAGTGAACTAGCGGGAGCCCACACAGATACGCAGTATTTT. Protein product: CASSELAGAHTDTQYF.